The 6 T cell receptor beta chains given below trace back to one sample, sequenced in a study of blood T cell repertoires in COVID-19. Generated by immunoSEQ multiplex PCR, the TCRdb table keeps only in-frame clones and is missing some. The table shows under 300,000 clones, with about 86% occurring only once. Sequenced input: peripheral blood. Source of these receptors: a woman aged 80 or over with acute or convalescent COVID-19.

V usage is TRBV7-2 and J usage is TRBJ2-7; TRBD1 matches at 12 bases. In germline, CDR1 is SGHTA, CDR2 FQGNSA. V was pared by 4 bases and J by 6 bases, with 10 bases of the junction left unmatched. The CDR3 is 16 amino acids. This CDR3 reads CASSSSGTGGAGEQYF. In nucleotides, the CDR3 is TGTGCCAGCAGCTCCTCCGGGACAGGGGGCGCGGGCGAGCAGTACTTC.

This CDR3 is CASSPRGDATDTQYF. The CDR3 DNA follows: TGTGCCAGCAGCCCCCGGGGGGACGCTACAGATACGCAGTATTTT. The chain has TRBV7-3 and TRBJ2-3, with 7 nucleotides matching TRBD2. The CDR3 totals 15 residues. Germline values: CDR1 SGHTA, CDR2 FQGTGA. V shed 5 bases and J 3 bases; nucleotides not matched to a gene: 8.

This clone appeared a few times. The V and J genes are TRBV5-1 and TRBJ1-1; 7 bases align to TRBD1. The CDR3 totals 15 residues. J lost 3 bases, V lost 4 bases, and 9 bases had no gene match. The germline gives CDR1 SGHRS, CDR2 YFSETQ. CDR3 sequence: CASSQPYRGHTEAFF. The CDR3 DNA reads TGCGCCAGCAGCCAGCCGTACAGGGGCCACACTGAAGCTTTCTTT.

J is TRBJ1-1 and V is TRBV19, with D maybe TRBD1 (6 bases). The length of the CDR3 is 14 residues. Germline values: CDR1 LNHDA, CDR2 SQIVND (reference sequence). Trimming cost V 7 bases and J 0 bases, with 12 bases left between them. CDR3 sequence: CASKEDSLNTEAFF. The CDR3 nucleotides are TGTGCCAGTAAGGAGGACAGTTTGAACACTGAAGCTTTCTTT.

CDR3 sequence (DNA): TGCACCAGCAACGGGCGGACTAGCGGCTACAATGAGCAGTTCTTC. Protein sequence: CTSNGRTSGYNEQFF. The chain joins TRBV1 to TRBJ2-1; the DNA was not used to check the table's D call, TRBD2. TRBV1 is listed as a pseudogene. The CDR3 spans 15 residues.

J is TRBJ2-5 and V is TRBV5-1; 9 positions agree with TRBD2. The junction had 6 bases not matched to a gene; V was cut back by 5 bases and J by 1 base. Germline CDR1 SGHRS, CDR2 YFSETQ. This CDR3 has 15 residues. CDR3 nucleotides: TGCGCCAGCAGTAGGAGCGGGGGGTTCCAAGAGACCCAGTACTTC. Protein product: CASSRSGGFQETQYF.